The rows below give T cell receptor beta chains drawn from one sample of a study of blood T cell repertoires in COVID-19. The method was immunoSEQ multiplex PCR; TCRdb's version includes in-frame clones alone and lacks a portion of them. The data contain under 300,000 clones, approximately 89% of them singletons. The sample consisted of PBMCs or T cells enriched from blood (not recorded which). The receptors stem from a woman in her thirties or forties with acute COVID-19. Both conserved end residues are part of each CDR3. A D gene is named only where the DNA matches it firmly.

v_gene: TRBV5-4; j_gene: TRBJ2-1; d_gene: .; CDR3aa: CASSLGGGSYNEQFF
v_gene: TRBV3-1/TRBV3-2; j_gene: TRBJ2-7; d_gene: .; CDR3aa: CASSPEQDSYEQYF
v_gene: TRBV3-1/TRBV3-2; j_gene: TRBJ1-5; d_gene: .; CDR3aa: CASSQGEVFEPQHF
v_gene: TRBV7-9; j_gene: TRBJ1-2; d_gene: .; CDR3aa: CASSFLSANYGYTF
v_gene: TRBV6-6; j_gene: TRBJ2-2; d_gene: TRBD1; CDR3aa: CASSRGAGTGIPGELFF
v_gene: TRBV2; j_gene: TRBJ2-3; d_gene: .; CDR3aa: CASSAEGTSTDTQYF
v_gene: TRBV10-3; j_gene: TRBJ2-1; d_gene: .; CDR3aa: CAISDPRHSYNEQFF
v_gene: TRBV24-1; j_gene: TRBJ2-1; d_gene: TRBD2; CDR3aa: CATSDGGDPGGNEQFF
v_gene: TRBV18; j_gene: TRBJ2-7; d_gene: .; CDR3aa: CASSPAIGDYEQYF
v_gene: TRBV24-1; j_gene: TRBJ2-1; d_gene: .; CDR3aa: CATSDRGEQFF
v_gene: TRBV2; j_gene: TRBJ1-2; d_gene: TRBD1; CDR3aa: CASTGQGAGYTF
v_gene: TRBV4-3; j_gene: TRBJ2-7; d_gene: TRBD2; CDR3aa: CASSQDLAGRLGGSYEQYF
v_gene: TRBV5-4; j_gene: TRBJ1-2; d_gene: .; CDR3aa: CASSLGRDYGYTF
v_gene: TRBV7-9; j_gene: TRBJ1-2; d_gene: .; CDR3aa: CASSPSTAVYGYTF
v_gene: TRBV2; j_gene: TRBJ2-5; d_gene: TRBD1; CDR3aa: CASSAGTGKETQYF
v_gene: TRBV6-2/TRBV6-3; j_gene: TRBJ1-2; d_gene: TRBD1; CDR3aa: CASSYVDRGLYGYTF
v_gene: TRBV18; j_gene: TRBJ1-6; d_gene: TRBD1; CDR3aa: CASSRGTGLYGSYNSPLHF
v_gene: TRBV6-5; j_gene: TRBJ1-2; d_gene: .; CDR3aa: CASSPIRGSGYGYTF
v_gene: TRBV15; j_gene: TRBJ2-1; d_gene: TRBD2; CDR3aa: CATSRSGGFNEQFF
v_gene: TRBV2; j_gene: TRBJ1-1; d_gene: .; CDR3aa: CASSIRTVNTEAFF
v_gene: TRBV11-3; j_gene: TRBJ1-5; d_gene: .; CDR3aa: CASSSGGLDQPQHF
v_gene: TRBV27; j_gene: TRBJ1-1; d_gene: TRBD1; CDR3aa: CASSLLSGLGTGNTEAFF
v_gene: TRBV11-2; j_gene: TRBJ2-7; d_gene: .; CDR3aa: CASSLETPSEQYF
v_gene: TRBV30; j_gene: TRBJ2-1; d_gene: TRBD1; CDR3aa: CAWSVRGGLGNEQFF
v_gene: TRBV5-4; j_gene: TRBJ1-1; d_gene: .; CDR3aa: CASSPGRRAMNTEAFF
v_gene: TRBV5-5; j_gene: TRBJ2-2; d_gene: .; CDR3aa: CASSLTGGQTGELFF
v_gene: TRBV5-6; j_gene: TRBJ1-5; d_gene: TRBD1; CDR3aa: CASSLNRGQSNQPQHF
v_gene: TRBV13; j_gene: TRBJ1-2; d_gene: .; CDR3aa: CASSADMDGYTF
v_gene: TRBV9; j_gene: TRBJ2-1; d_gene: TRBD2; CDR3aa: CASSTTLAGLYNEQFF
v_gene: TRBV9; j_gene: TRBJ1-1; d_gene: .; CDR3aa: CASSPRGLGVMNTEAFF
v_gene: TRBV30; j_gene: TRBJ1-1; d_gene: .; CDR3aa: CAWEAGTNTEAFF